The 31 T cell receptor beta chains listed next were all sequenced from one sample in a study of blood T cell repertoires in COVID-19. Repertoires were generated with immunoSEQ multiplex PCR, while TCRdb's copy carries only in-frame clones and drops some. The sample yields about 180,000 clones, roughly 86% seen once. The sample consisted of peripheral blood. The receptors originated from a young woman with active or convalescent COVID-19.

The rearrangement uses TRBV5-6 and TRBJ1-1; D call uncertain. The CDR3 length is 15 residues. Trimming stripped 3 bases from V and 2 bases from J, with 14 bases between. Germline V gene data show CDR1 as SGHDT and CDR2 as YYEEEE. The CDR3 DNA reads as TGTGCCAGCAGCTCCCCCCGTCGCGGTAACACTGAAGCTTTCTTT. Protein sequence: CASSSPRRGNTEAFF. The whole variable domain, filled in from reference TRBV5-6 and TRBJ1-1, reads DAGVTQSPTHLIKTRGQQVTLRCSPKSGHDTVSWYQQALGQGPQFIFQYYEEEERQRGNFPDRFSGHQFPNYSSELNVNALLLGDSALYLCASSSPRRGNTEAFFGQGTRLTVV.

The rearrangement joins TRBV2 to TRBJ1-3; perhaps TRBD1 as D (6 bases). CDR1 and CDR2 (germline): SNHLY, FYNNEI. The CDR3 spans 16 residues. Trimming removed 3 bases from V and 0 bases from J, with 12 bases in between. The CDR3 nucleotides read TGTGCCAGCAGTGACGGGCAGGGGTTCTCTGGAAACACCATATATTTT. Protein sequence: CASSDGQGFSGNTIYF.

The rearrangement joins TRBV18 to TRBJ1-2, with 7 positions matching TRBD1. The ends lost 1 base at V and 8 bases at J; junction bases unmatched: 4. Germline-derived CDR1 and CDR2 are KGHSH and LQKENI. This CDR3 has 13 residues. In DNA, the CDR3 is TGTGCCAGCTCACCACAGGAGGGGGCAGGCTACACCTTC. It translates to CASSPQEGAGYTF. Together with reference TRBV18 and TRBJ1-2, the CDR3 gives the full variable domain: NAGVMQNPRHLVRRRGQEARLRCSPMKGHSHVYWYRQLPEEGLKFMVYLQKENIIDESGMPKERFSAEFPKEGPSILRIQQVVRGDSAAYFCASSPQEGAGYTFGSGTRLTVV.

The chain uses TRBV25-1 and TRBJ1-2; tentative D call: TRBD1 (6 bases). This CDR3 comprises 15 residues. Trimming removed 3 bases at V and 4 bases at J, with 15 bases between. CDR1 and CDR2 from the germline V gene are MGHDK and SYGVNS. The CDR3 spells CASSDSHRAVYGYTF. The CDR3 DNA follows: TGTGCCAGCAGTGACTCACACAGGGCTGTCTATGGCTACACCTTC.

The gene calls are TRBV7-9 and TRBJ2-1; 9 bases map to TRBD1. CDR3 size: 17 residues. The ends lost 2 bases at V and 5 bases at J; junction bases unmatched: 10. CDR1 SEHNR and CDR2 FQNEAQ come from the germline V gene (reference sequence). CDR3 DNA: TGTGCCAGCAGCTTAAAACCCCTGGGACAGGGCAACAATGAGCAGTTCTTC. It specifies CASSLKPLGQGNNEQFF.

The chain couples TRBV6-6 to TRBJ2-1; 14 bases match TRBD2. The V and J ends lost 5 bases and 6 bases, in that order; junction bases with no gene match: 9. The CDR3 length is 17 residues. Looked up from germline, CDR1 is MNHNY and CDR2 is SVGAGI (reference sequence). Here the CDR3 reads CASSPTTGTSGGNEQFF. CDR3 coding DNA: TGTGCCAGCAGTCCAACTACCGGGACTAGCGGGGGCAATGAGCAGTTCTTC.

The chain joins TRBV7-9 to TRBJ1-1; maybe TRBD1 (6 bases). There are 15 residues in the CDR3. Looked up from germline, CDR1 is SEHNR and CDR2 is FQNEAQ (reference sequence). V was cut by 1 base and J by 1 base, with 10 bases left in between. The CDR3 region has the DNA TGTGCCAGCAGCTTAGTCATAGGGGGGAACACTGAAGCTTTCTTT. This gives the protein CASSLVIGGNTEAFF.

This chain joins TRBV7-9 and TRBJ1-2; weak D call: TRBD1 (5 bases). Trimming left V 5 bases short and J 8 bases short, with 15 bases between. CDR1 and CDR2 from the germline V gene are SEHNR and FQNEAQ (reference sequence). The CDR3 loop spans 13 amino acids. The CDR3 bases are TGTGCCAGCAGCCCAGCTGGGGGAGGCGGCTACACCTTC. Protein product: CASSPAGGGGYTF.

J is TRBJ2-3 and V is TRBV20-1; 7 bases are a match to TRBD1. J gave up 4 bases and V 3 bases, and 10 bases lay outside the gene matches. The CDR3 runs to 15 residues. Germline-derived CDR1 and CDR2 are DFQATT and SNEGSKA (reference sequence). This CDR3 reads CSASRHRGDADTQYF. CDR3 DNA: TGCAGTGCTAGTAGGCACAGGGGAGACGCAGATACGCAGTATTTT.

V gene TRBV6-4 combines with J gene TRBJ2-2, with no clear D. Trimming removed 7 bases from V and 1 base from J, with 13 bases in between. CDR3 length: 15 residues. Per germline, CDR1 MRHNA and CDR2 SNTAGT. CDR3 loop: CASKSFSGNTGELFF. For the CDR3, the DNA is TGTGCCAGCAAATCATTTTCGGGGAACACCGGGGAGCTGTTTTTT.

This clone was seen a few times. The chain carries TRBV11-2 and TRBJ2-7; the match to TRBD1 covers 9 bases. Per germline, CDR1 SGHAT and CDR2 FQNNGV. The V segment lost 0 bases and the J segment 2 bases; nucleotides outside the gene matches: 2. CDR3 length: 15 residues. The CDR3 reads CASSLEQGAPYEQYF. The CDR3 bases are TGTGCCAGCAGCTTAGAACAGGGGGCCCCCTACGAGCAGTACTTC. Complete variable domain (other parts from reference TRBV11-2 and TRBJ2-7): EAGVAQSPRYKIIEKRQSVAFWCNPISGHATLYWYQQILGQGPKLLIQFQNNGVVDDSQLPKDRFSAERLKGVDSTLKIQPAKLEDSAVYLCASSLEQGAPYEQYFGPGTRLTVT.

This clone was seen just once. V is TRBV4-1 and J is TRBJ2-7; maybe TRBD2 (5 bases). V gave up 1 base and J gave up 2 bases, with 12 bases separating them. CDR3 length: 15 residues. CDR1 is MGHRA and CDR2 is YSYEKL in the germline V gene. The CDR3 coding sequence is TGCGCCAGCAGCCAAGCAGTGACGGGGACCTACGAGCAGTACTTC. Translated, it gives CASSQAVTGTYEQYF.

This sequence joins TRBV5-6 and TRBJ1-1, with TRBD1 matching over 7 bases. Trimming cost V 6 bases and J 3 bases; bases outside gene matches: 8. The V gene's germline CDR1 is SGHDT and CDR2 YYEEEE. The CDR3 runs 14 residues. The CDR3 sequence: CASTKNQGDTEAFF. The CDR3 bases are TGTGCCAGCACCAAGAATCAGGGGGACACTGAAGCTTTCTTT.

The chain couples TRBV5-5 to TRBJ1-2; a weak D match, TRBD1 (6 bases). Trimming removed 0 bases from V and 8 bases from J, with 8 bases in between. The V gene's germline CDR1 is SGHKS and CDR2 YYEKEE (reference sequence). The CDR3 is 12 residues long. This chain's CDR3 is CASSLDREGYTF. For the CDR3, the DNA is TGTGCCAGCAGCTTGGACAGGGAAGGCTACACCTTC. Full variable domain (missing parts from reference TRBV5-5 and TRBJ1-2): DAGVTQSPTHLIKTRGQQVTLRCSPISGHKSVSWYQQVLGQGPQFIFQYYEKEERGRGNFPDRFSARQFPNYSSELNVNALLLGDSALYLCASSLDREGYTFGSGTRLTVV.

This chain uses TRBV18 with TRBJ1-1, with D uncertain. This CDR3 spans 15 amino acids. CDR1 is KGHSH, CDR2 LQKENI, per germline. The V end was cut by 0 bases, the J end by 0 bases, with 8 bases between. CDR3 nucleotides: TGTGCCAGCTCACCACCGCAGACAATGAACACTGAAGCTTTCTTT. It codes for CASSPPQTMNTEAFF.

The rearrangement joins TRBV18 to TRBJ1-3; perhaps TRBD1 as D (6 bases). Looked up from germline, CDR1 is KGHSH and CDR2 is LQKENI. V lost 1 base, J lost 0 bases, and 16 bases lay in between. The CDR3 covers 18 residues. For the CDR3, the DNA is TGTGCCAGCTCACCACGGGTTGAACAGGGCCTCTCTGGAAACACCATATATTTT. Amino acids: CASSPRVEQGLSGNTIYF.

In this sample, this clone turned up once. The V call is TRBV28, the J call TRBJ1-4; no clear D. Germline CDR1 is MDHEN and CDR2 is SYDVKM. The germline V and J ends were trimmed by 4 bases and 13 bases, with 10 bases remaining between them. This CDR3 is built from 11 residues. The CDR3 reads CASSSEFGLFF. In DNA, the CDR3 is TGTGCCAGCAGTTCTGAGTTCGGACTGTTTTTT.

The chain has TRBV25-1 and TRBJ1-1, with D perhaps TRBD1 (5 bases). The CDR3 totals 16 residues. The germline V gene has CDR1 MGHDK and CDR2 SYGVNS. With 4 bases removed from V and 1 base from J, the gap between germline ends came to 16 bases. The CDR3, as DNA: TGTGCCAGCAGTGGGGAGGACTCGGGGACGAACACTGAAGCTTTCTTT. Its protein is CASSGEDSGTNTEAFF.

The chain is built from TRBV18 and TRBJ2-5, with unresolved D. Germline values: CDR1 KGHSH, CDR2 LQKENI. Trimming removed 6 bases from V and 4 bases from J, with 6 bases in between. This CDR3 comprises 11 residues. CDR3 amino acids: CASSWAETQYF. CDR3 bases: TGTGCCAGCTCGTGGGCAGAGACCCAGTACTTC.

This chain links TRBV19 with TRBJ1-5; a weak D match, TRBD1 (5 bases). Deletions cut 0 bases from V and 5 bases from J, with 11 bases between. Germline V gene data show CDR1 as LNHDA and CDR2 as SQIVND (reference sequence). This CDR3 spans 15 amino acids. This CDR3 reads CASSIEPAGHQPQHF. CDR3 in DNA: TGTGCCAGTAGTATAGAACCCGCAGGGCATCAGCCCCAGCATTTT.

The chain has TRBV18 and TRBJ2-5, with 8 bases lining up with TRBD1. CDR3 length: 15 residues. Germline CDR1 reads KGHSH; CDR2 reads LQKENI. Trimming cost V 2 bases and J 7 bases; bases outside gene matches: 9. The CDR3 loop is CASSPDRGNKRTQYF. CDR3 coding DNA: TGTGCCAGCTCACCAGACAGGGGAAACAAGAGGACCCAGTACTTC.

V and J are TRBV19 and TRBJ1-2; D is perhaps TRBD1 (5 bases). The CDR3 has 15 amino acids. The V gene lost 1 base and the J gene lost 2 bases, with 11 bases spanning the gap. Germline CDR1 LNHDA, CDR2 SQIVND (reference sequence). The CDR3 protein is CASSIAGGLNYGYTF. As DNA, the CDR3 is TGTGCCAGTAGTATAGCCGGGGGATTGAACTATGGCTACACCTTC. Based on the CDR3 plus reference TRBV19 and TRBJ1-2, the full variable domain is DGGITQSPKYLFRKEGQNVTLSCEQNLNHDAMYWYRQDPGQGLRLIYYSQIVNDFQKGDIAEGYSVSREKKESFPLTVTSAQKNPTAFYLCASSIAGGLNYGYTFGSGTRLTVV.

The J gene is TRBJ2-5, the V gene TRBV7-2, with D maybe TRBD2 (5 bases). The CDR3 has 14 residues. Germline CDR1 is SGHTA and CDR2 is FQGNSA. Trimming took 1 base from V and 5 from J, leaving 11 bases between them. The DNA of the CDR3 is TGTGCCAGCAGCTTAGATCGGAGGAGGGAGACCCAGTACTTC. Amino acids: CASSLDRRRETQYF.

This sequence joins TRBV7-9 and TRBJ1-5; D is possibly TRBD1 (5 bases). V dropped 4 bases and J dropped 0 bases, with 13 bases sitting between them. Looked up from germline, CDR1 is SEHNR and CDR2 is FQNEAQ (reference sequence). The CDR3 covers 16 residues. The CDR3 DNA is TGTGCCAGCAGCTCCGGGACTGCTAATAGCAATCAGCCCCAGCATTTT. Its protein is CASSSGTANSNQPQHF.

The count of this clone is one. V and J are TRBV5-5 and TRBJ1-5; D gene uncertain. The germline V gene has CDR1 SGHKS and CDR2 YYEKEE (reference sequence). The V gene lost 1 base and the J gene lost 6 bases, with 8 bases spanning the gap. This CDR3 spans 13 amino acids. The CDR3 bases are TGTGCCAGCAGCTTGTATTTGTCTCAGCCCCAGCATTTT. Translated, it gives CASSLYLSQPQHF. The full variable domain, completed using reference TRBV5-5 and TRBJ1-5, is DAGVTQSPTHLIKTRGQQVTLRCSPISGHKSVSWYQQVLGQGPQFIFQYYEKEERGRGNFPDRFSARQFPNYSSELNVNALLLGDSALYLCASSLYLSQPQHFGDGTRLSIL.

V and J are TRBV11-3 and TRBJ2-5, with 11 bases aligning to TRBD2. The germline gives CDR1 SGHNT, CDR2 YENEEA. V gave up 8 bases and J gave up 4 bases; unmatched junction bases: 12. This CDR3 has 16 residues. This CDR3 is CASGGRLAGFVETQYF. The CDR3 nucleotides read TGTGCCAGCGGAGGGCGACTAGCGGGGTTCGTAGAGACCCAGTACTTC.

The chain joins TRBV7-8 to TRBJ1-2; TRBD1 matches at 12 bases. Germline loops: CDR1 SGHVS, CDR2 FQNEAQ. CDR3 length: 15 residues. The junction had 8 bases not matched to a gene; V was cut back by 5 bases and J by 7 bases. CDR3 DNA: TGTGCCAGCAGCCCGGAGGGACAGGGGGCCACTGGCTACACCTTC. Its translation is CASSPEGQGATGYTF.

This chain links TRBV13 with TRBJ1-6; TRBD1 agrees at 11 bases. Per germline, CDR1 PRHDT and CDR2 FYEKMQ (reference sequence). This CDR3 has 18 residues. Trimming removed 5 bases from V and 5 bases from J; junction bases left unmatched: 11. This CDR3 reads CASSRERTGGYHNSPLHF. The CDR3 DNA sequence: TGTGCCAGCAGCCGAGAGAGGACAGGGGGCTATCATAATTCACCCCTCCACTTT.

The J gene is TRBJ1-2, the V gene TRBV5-6, with 7 bases lining up with TRBD1. The CDR3 is made up of 14 amino acids. V shed 6 bases and J 4 bases; nucleotides not matched to a gene: 9. CDR1 and CDR2 (germline): SGHDT, YYEEEE. CDR3 in amino acids: CASNPLGQAYGYTF. CDR3 nucleotide sequence: TGTGCCAGCAACCCGTTAGGACAGGCCTATGGCTACACCTTC.

V gene TRBV2 combines with J gene TRBJ2-7; 10 bases line up with TRBD2. With 6 bases clipped from V and 2 bases from J, the junction kept 7 bases outside the gene matches. The CDR3 spans 15 residues. Germline V gene lookup returns CDR1 SNHLY and CDR2 FYNNEI. The CDR3 sequence: CASSLAGGSTYEQYF. The CDR3 region has the DNA TGTGCCAGCAGCTTAGCGGGAGGATCCACCTACGAGCAGTACTTC. Using reference TRBV2 and TRBJ2-7 for the parts outside the CDR3, the full variable domain is EPEVTQTPSHQVTQMGQEVILRCVPISNHLYFYWYRQILGQKVEFLVSFYNNEISEKSEIFDDQFSVERPDGSNFTLKIRSTKLEDSAMYFCASSLAGGSTYEQYFGPGTRLTVT.

The chain couples TRBV19 to TRBJ2-7; 8 bases align to TRBD2. V gave up 3 bases and J gave up 0 bases; unmatched junction bases: 4. The CDR3 contains 15 residues. The germline CDR1 and CDR2 sequences are LNHDA and SQIVND (reference sequence). The CDR3 region has the DNA TGTGCCAGTAGTATTACTAGCGGCAACTCCTACGAGCAGTACTTC. Residues: CASSITSGNSYEQYF.